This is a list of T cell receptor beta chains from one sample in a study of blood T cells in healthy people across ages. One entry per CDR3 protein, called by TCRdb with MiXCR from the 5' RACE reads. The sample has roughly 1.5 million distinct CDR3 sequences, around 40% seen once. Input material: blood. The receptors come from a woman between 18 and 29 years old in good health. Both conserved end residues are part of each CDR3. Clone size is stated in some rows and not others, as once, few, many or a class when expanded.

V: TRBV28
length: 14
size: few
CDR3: CASSDRPTYNEQFF

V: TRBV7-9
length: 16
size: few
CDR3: CASSPVRTTDNYGYTF

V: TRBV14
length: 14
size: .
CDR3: CASSLRLPVYEQYF

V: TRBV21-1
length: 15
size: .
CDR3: CTSSKIDRETTEAFF

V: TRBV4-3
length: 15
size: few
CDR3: CASSQGSHTSYEQYF

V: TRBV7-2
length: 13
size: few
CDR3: CASSLASLYEQYF

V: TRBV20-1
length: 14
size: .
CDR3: CSARAGGSTDTQYF

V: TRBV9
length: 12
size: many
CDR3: CASSVGSDTQYF

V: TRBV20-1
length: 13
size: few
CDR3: CSADRGGNQPQHF

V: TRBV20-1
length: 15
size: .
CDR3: CSAELGQGENNEQYF

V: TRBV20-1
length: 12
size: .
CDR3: CSARLRTDTQYF

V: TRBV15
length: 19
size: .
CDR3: CVTSRDHLAGERSPGELFF

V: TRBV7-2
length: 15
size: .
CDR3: CASSPQGALSTEAFF

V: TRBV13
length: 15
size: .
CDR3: CASSSSEGGTYEQYF

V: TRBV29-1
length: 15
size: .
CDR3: CSVEDPGSSVNEQFF

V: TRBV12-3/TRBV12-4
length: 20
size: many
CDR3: CASSYLGTSGRGGAKNIQYF

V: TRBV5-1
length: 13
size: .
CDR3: CASSLDWRGRYTF

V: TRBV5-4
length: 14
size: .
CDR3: CASRRDINTGELFF

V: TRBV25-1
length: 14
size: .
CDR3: CASSASGTPRGAFF

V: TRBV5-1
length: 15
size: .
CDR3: CASSLGDYSNQPQHF

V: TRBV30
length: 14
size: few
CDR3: CAWSINSGVGGYTF

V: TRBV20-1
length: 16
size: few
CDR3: CSASRLAGGPHNEQFF

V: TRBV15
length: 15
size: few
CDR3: CATSSFAGGSYEQYF

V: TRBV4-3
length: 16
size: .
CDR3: CASSQDYRGSGWEQYF

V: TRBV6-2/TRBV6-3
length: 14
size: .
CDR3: CASSPGASLNEQFF

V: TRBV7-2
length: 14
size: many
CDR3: CASSLGWRQETQYF

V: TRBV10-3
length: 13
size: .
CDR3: CAISESGVYGCTF

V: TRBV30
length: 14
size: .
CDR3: CAWSVENSNQPQHF

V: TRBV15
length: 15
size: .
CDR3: CATSRAGSGINEQFF

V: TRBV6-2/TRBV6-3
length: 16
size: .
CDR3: CASSYFGTTNTGELFF

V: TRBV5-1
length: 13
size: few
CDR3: CASSLEASETQYF

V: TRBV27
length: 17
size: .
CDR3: CASSLSKRISSYNEQYF

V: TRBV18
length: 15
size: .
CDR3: CASSADPPLRNEQFF

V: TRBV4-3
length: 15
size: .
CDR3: CASSQEFVGTDTQYF

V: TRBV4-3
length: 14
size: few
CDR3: CASSQEKEIYGYTF

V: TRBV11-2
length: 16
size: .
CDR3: CASSLVPSAHTDTQYF

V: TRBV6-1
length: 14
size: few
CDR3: CASSEGSAWGEAFF

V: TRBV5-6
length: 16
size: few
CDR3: CASSLVRTGSFYGYTF

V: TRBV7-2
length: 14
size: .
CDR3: CASSPLSANYGYTF

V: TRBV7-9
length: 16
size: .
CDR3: CASSLGDRPGANVLTF

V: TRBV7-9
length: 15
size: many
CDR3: CASSLLAGKYNEQFF

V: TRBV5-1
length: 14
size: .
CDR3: CASSLMLAGDGQFF

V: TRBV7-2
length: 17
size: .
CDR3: CASSGGGGGLTNEKLFF

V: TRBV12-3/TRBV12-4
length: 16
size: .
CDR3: CASSPSDRGGNQPQHF

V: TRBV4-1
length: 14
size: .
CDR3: CASRKDTLSYEQYF

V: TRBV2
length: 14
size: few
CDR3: CASRSRDSNNEQFF

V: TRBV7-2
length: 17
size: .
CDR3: CASAIGTSGGVIYEQYF

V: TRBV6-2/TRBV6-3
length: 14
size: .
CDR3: CASSYGVVNTEAFF

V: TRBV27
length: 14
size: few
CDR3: CASRGTGFYHEQFF

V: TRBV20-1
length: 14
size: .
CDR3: CSASPSGAPYEQYF

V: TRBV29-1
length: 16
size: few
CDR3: CSVEDRRGASGVEQFF

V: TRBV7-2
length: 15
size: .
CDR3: CASSLAMWDSYGYTF

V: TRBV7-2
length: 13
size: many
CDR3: CASSVGAYYGYTF

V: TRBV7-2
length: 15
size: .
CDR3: CASSFSAGAGSEQYF

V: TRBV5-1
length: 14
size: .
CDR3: CASSLAGSGSPLHF

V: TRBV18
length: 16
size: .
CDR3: CASSPKGRVSYNEQYF

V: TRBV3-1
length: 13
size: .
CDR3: CASSQDWGQRAFF

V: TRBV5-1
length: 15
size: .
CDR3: CASSLGDGPNYGYTF